The T cell receptor (beta chain) described here comes from a study of identical twins listed by TCRdb under 2016. Broadly, across the study: To test whether fetal clonotypes persist, the study used deep sequencing on TCR alpha and beta repertoires from monozygotic twins, unrelated adults of various ages, and cord blood. To rule out contamination, replicate twin experiments were performed at different times with different library preparation protocols.

For this chain, trimming is 5 bases at the V end and 9 bases at the J end, and the number of junction bases without a gene match is 0. Based on the germline V gene (reference sequence), the CDR1 and CDR2 sequences are SEHNR and FQNEAQ. From its cysteine to its phenylalanine, the CDR3 spans 11 amino acids. The sequence is cut down to CDR3 DNA, 33 bases in frame from base 1. About this clonotype itself: The clone's antigen remains unknown. No much larger clone exists at a distance of one base, and base qualities are not known.

Only healthy Caucasian donors were included. What the study reported, not specific to this receptor: Excess twin sharing in beta out-of-frame sequences was weaker because fewer shared sequences lowered the signal-to-noise ratio. Compared with coincidental sharing between unrelated individuals, an excess of low generation-probability sequences was observed among out-of-frame TCR alpha sequences shared between twins. Abundant cord blood beta clonotypes carried fewer insertions; young adult naive repertoires showed a weaker similar trend, while memory repertoires showed none. Conclusions relied on cross-sectional statistical analysis, since the same donors could not be followed over many years. In monozygotic twins, recombination models systematically underestimated out-of-frame TCR alpha sharing, but the models matched the sharing seen between unrelated individuals. Zero-insertion analyses could be partly confounded by invariant T cells such as MAIT and iNKT, although diverse VJ usage argued against such confounding for most clonotypes.

Library construction relied on 5' RACE. The run used an Illumina HiSeq 2000. Template switching added a universal primer binding site, and the final cDNA carried a unique molecular identifier that allowed TCR cDNA molecules to be counted accurately. First-strand cDNA for TCR alpha and beta chains was synthesized from specific primers in the conserved constant-segment region. Each cDNA library was double barcoded, with a SMART-Mk sample barcode plus Illumina barcodes, to control for contamination. TruSeq adapter sequences and Illumina sample barcodes were added in two successive PCR steps. The TCR alpha and beta cDNA libraries were sequenced on the Illumina HiSeq platform using custom primers. From the authors' description of their analysis: MiGEC processed the raw reads to extract unique molecular identifiers, while MiXCR was used to determine the CDR3 positions. For each individual, recombination models were inferred using an EM algorithm with the repgenHMM and IGoR tools. The tcR package in R was used for shared clonotype analysis, with sharing normalized by the product of cloneset sizes. Out-of-frame nonproductive sequences were analyzed to study raw recombination free of thymic and clonal selection effects. Through fastp at Q25 and MiXCR, TCRdb rebuilt clones from the public reads, retaining in-frame beta chains. Each record represents a unique CDR3 protein, reported with the most common genes and DNA among its rows. TCRdb's processing, not the authors', yielded these V and J calls. In this sample the table shows more than 1.5 million distinct CDR3 sequences, about 32% of which occur a single time. Of the sample, under 0.35% falls within the top ten clones.

This TCR came from a newborn girl in good health. The chain is encoded by TRBV7-9 joined to TRBJ2-2; 7 of the junction bases match TRBD2. The sequenced material came from cord blood. The CDR3 region reads CASSSGRELFF. The DNA is as follows: TGTGCCAGCAGCAGCGGGAGGGAGCTGTTTTTT.